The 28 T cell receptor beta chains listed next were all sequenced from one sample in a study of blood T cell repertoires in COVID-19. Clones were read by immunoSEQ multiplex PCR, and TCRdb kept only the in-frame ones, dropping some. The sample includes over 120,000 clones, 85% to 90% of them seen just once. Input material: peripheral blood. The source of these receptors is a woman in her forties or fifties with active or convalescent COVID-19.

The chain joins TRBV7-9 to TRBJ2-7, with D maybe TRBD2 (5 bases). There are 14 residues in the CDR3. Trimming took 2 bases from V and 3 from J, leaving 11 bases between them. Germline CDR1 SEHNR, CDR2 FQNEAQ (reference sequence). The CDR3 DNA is TGTGCCAGCAGCTTAAGGGCGGGCGTCTACGAGCAGTACTTC. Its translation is CASSLRAGVYEQYF.

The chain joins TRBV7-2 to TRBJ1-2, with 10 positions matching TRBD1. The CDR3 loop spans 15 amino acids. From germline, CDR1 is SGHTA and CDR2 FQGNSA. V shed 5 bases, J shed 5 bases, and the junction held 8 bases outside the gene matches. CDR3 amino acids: CASSAGTGVRYGYTF. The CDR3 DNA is TGTGCCAGCAGCGCCGGGACAGGGGTTAGATATGGCTACACCTTC. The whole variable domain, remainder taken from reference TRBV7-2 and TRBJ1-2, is GAGVSQSPSNKVTEKGKDVELRCDPISGHTALYWYRQSLGQGLEFLIYFQGNSAPDKSGLPSDRFSAERTGGSVSTLTIQRTQQEDSAVYLCASSAGTGVRYGYTFGSGTRLTVV.

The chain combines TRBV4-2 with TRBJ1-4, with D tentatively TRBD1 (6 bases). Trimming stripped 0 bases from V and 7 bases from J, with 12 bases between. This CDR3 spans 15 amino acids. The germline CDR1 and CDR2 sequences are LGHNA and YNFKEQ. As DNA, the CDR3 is TGTGCCAGCAGCCAAGAGGGTGGGGGCAGTGAAAAACTGTTTTTT. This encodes CASSQEGGGSEKLFF.

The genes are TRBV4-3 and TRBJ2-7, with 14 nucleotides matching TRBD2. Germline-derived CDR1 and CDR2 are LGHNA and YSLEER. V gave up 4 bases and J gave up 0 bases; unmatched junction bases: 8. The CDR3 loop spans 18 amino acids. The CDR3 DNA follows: TGCGCCAGCAGCCCCTCCTTGACTAGCGGGAGGGGCTCCTACGAGCAGTACTTC. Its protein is CASSPSLTSGRGSYEQYF.

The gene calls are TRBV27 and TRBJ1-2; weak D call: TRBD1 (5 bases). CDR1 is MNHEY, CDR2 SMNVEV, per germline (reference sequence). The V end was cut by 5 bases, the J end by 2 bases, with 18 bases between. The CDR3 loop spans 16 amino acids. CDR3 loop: CASSPLFSGVNYGYTF. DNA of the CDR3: TGTGCCAGCAGTCCCCTATTCTCGGGGGTGAACTATGGCTACACCTTC.

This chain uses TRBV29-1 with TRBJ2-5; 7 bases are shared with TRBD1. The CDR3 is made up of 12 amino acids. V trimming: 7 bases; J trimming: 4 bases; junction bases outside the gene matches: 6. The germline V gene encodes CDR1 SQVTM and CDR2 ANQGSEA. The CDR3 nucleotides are TGCAGCGGTTTCGAGGGGGCAGAGACCCAGTACTTC. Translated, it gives CSGFEGAETQYF.

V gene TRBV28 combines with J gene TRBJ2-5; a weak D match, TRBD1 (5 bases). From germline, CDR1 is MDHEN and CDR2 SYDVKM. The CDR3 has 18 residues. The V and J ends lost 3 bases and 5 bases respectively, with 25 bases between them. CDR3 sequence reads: CASSLYWGPPAIGETQYF. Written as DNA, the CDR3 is TGTGCCAGCAGTTTGTATTGGGGCCCTCCGGCCATCGGGGAGACCCAGTACTTC.

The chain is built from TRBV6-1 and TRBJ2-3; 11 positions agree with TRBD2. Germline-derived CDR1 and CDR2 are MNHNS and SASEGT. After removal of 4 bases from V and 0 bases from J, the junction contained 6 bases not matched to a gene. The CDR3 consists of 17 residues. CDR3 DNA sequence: TGTGCCAGCAGTGTCACTAGCGGGGGTTGGAGCACAGATACGCAGTATTTT. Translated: CASSVTSGGWSTDTQYF.

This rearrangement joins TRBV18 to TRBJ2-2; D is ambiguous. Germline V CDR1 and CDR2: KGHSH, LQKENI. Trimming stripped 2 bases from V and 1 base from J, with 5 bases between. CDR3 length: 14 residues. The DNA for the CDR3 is TGTGCCAGCTCACCAGCAGGGAACACCGGGGAGCTGTTTTTT. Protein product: CASSPAGNTGELFF.

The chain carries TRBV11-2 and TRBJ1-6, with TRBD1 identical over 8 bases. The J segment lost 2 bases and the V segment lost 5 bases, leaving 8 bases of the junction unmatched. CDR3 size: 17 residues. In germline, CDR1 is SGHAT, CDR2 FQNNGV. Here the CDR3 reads CASSAPPDRAYNSPLHF. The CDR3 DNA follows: TGTGCCAGCAGCGCGCCCCCGGACAGGGCCTATAATTCACCCCTCCACTTT.

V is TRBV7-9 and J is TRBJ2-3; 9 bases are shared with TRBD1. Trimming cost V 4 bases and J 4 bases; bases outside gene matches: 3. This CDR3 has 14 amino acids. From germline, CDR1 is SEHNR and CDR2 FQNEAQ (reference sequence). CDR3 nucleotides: TGTGCCAGCAGCTCACAGGGGGCGGCAGATACGCAGTATTTT. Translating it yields CASSSQGAADTQYF. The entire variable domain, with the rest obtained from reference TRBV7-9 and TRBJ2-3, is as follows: DTGVSQNPRHKITKRGQNVTFRCDPISEHNRLYWYRQTLGQGPEFLTYFQNEAQLEKSRLLSDRFSAERPKGSFSTLEIQRTEQGDSAMYLCASSSQGAADTQYFGPGTRLTVL.

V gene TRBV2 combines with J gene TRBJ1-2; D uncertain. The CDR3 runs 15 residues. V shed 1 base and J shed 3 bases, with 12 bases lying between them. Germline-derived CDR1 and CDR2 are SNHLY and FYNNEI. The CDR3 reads CASSEVTAVHYGYTF. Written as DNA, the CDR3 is TGTGCCAGCAGTGAAGTCACGGCGGTTCACTATGGCTACACCTTC. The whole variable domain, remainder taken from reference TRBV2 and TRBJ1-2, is EPEVTQTPSHQVTQMGQEVILRCVPISNHLYFYWYRQILGQKVEFLVSFYNNEISEKSEIFDDQFSVERPDGSNFTLKIRSTKLEDSAMYFCASSEVTAVHYGYTFGSGTRLTVV.

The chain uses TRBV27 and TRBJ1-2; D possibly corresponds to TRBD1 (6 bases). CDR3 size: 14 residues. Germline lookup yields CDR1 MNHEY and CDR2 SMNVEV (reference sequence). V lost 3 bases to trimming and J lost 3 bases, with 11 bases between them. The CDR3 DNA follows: TGTGCCAGCAGTTTGAAAGGGGGTTACTATGGCTACACCTTC. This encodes CASSLKGGYYGYTF.

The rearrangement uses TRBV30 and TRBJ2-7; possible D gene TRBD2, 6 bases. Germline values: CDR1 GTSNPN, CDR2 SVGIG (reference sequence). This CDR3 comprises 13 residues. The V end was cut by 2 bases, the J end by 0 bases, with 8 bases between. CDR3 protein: CAWSSGSSYEQYF. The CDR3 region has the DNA TGTGCCTGGAGTTCCGGGAGCTCCTACGAGCAGTACTTC.

CDR3 protein: CASTKDRVGNSPLHF. CDR3 DNA sequence: TGTGCCAGCACCAAAGACAGGGTAGGGAATTCACCCCTCCACTTT. The genes are TRBV7-9 and TRBJ1-6; 7 nucleotides agree with TRBD1. The CDR3 loop spans 15 amino acids. Looked up from germline, CDR1 is SEHNR and CDR2 is FQNEAQ (reference sequence). V lost 7 bases and J lost 7; bases outside the gene matches: 10.

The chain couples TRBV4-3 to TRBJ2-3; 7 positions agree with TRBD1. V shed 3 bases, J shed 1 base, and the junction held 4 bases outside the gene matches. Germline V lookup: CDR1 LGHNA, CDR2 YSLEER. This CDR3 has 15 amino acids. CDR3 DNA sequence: TGCGCCAGCAGCCAGGACAGGTTGGGCACAGATACGCAGTATTTT. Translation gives CASSQDRLGTDTQYF.

The CDR3 sequence is CASNTGTSGNYEQYF. The CDR3 DNA follows: TGTGCCAGCAACACCGGGACTAGCGGAAACTACGAGCAGTACTTC. V gene TRBV7-9 combines with J gene TRBJ2-7; 11 nucleotides agree with TRBD2. The CDR3 covers 15 residues. V lost 7 bases to trimming and J lost 3 bases; unmatched junction nucleotides: 8. The germline gives CDR1 SEHNR, CDR2 FQNEAQ (reference sequence).

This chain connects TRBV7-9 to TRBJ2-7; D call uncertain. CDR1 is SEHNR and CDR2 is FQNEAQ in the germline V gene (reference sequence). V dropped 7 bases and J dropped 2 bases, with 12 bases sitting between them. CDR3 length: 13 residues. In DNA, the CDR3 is TGTGCCAGCACCAAGACTGAGGCCTACGAGCAGTACTTC. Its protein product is CASTKTEAYEQYF. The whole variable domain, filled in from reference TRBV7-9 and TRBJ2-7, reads DTGVSQNPRHKITKRGQNVTFRCDPISEHNRLYWYRQTLGQGPEFLTYFQNEAQLEKSRLLSDRFSAERPKGSFSTLEIQRTEQGDSAMYLCASTKTEAYEQYFGPGTRLTVT.

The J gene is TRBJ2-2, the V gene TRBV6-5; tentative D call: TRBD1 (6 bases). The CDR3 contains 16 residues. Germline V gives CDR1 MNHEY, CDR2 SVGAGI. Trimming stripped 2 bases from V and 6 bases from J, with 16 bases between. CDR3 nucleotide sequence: TGTGCCAGCAGTTACAGCCACAGGGTCTGGGCCGGGGAGCTGTTTTTT. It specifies CASSYSHRVWAGELFF.

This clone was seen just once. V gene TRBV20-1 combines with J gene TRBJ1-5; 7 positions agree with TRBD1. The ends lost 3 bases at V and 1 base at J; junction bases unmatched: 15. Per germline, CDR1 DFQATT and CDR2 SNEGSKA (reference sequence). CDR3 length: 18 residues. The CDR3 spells CSASPLDRDPWSNQPQHF. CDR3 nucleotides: TGCAGTGCTAGTCCCTTAGACAGGGACCCGTGGAGCAATCAGCCCCAGCATTTT.

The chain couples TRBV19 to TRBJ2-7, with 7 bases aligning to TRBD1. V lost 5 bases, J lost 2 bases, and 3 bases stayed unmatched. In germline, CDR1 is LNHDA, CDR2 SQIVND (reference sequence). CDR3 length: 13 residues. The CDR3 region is CASSFQGAYEQYF. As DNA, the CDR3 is TGTGCCAGTAGTTTTCAGGGGGCCTACGAGCAGTACTTC.

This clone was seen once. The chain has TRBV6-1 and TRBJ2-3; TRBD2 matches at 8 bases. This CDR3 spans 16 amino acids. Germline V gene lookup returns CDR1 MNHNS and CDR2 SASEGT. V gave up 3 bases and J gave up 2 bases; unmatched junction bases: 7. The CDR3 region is CASSEDRGGLTDTQYF. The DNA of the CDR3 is TGTGCCAGCAGTGAGGACCGCGGGGGGCTCACAGATACGCAGTATTTT.

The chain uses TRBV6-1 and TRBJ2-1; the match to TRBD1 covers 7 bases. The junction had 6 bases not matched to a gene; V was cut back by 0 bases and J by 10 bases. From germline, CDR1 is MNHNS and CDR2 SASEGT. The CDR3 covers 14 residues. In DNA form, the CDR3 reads TGTGCCAGCAGTGAAGCGACAGGGATTGGGGAGCAGTTCTTC. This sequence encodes CASSEATGIGEQFF.

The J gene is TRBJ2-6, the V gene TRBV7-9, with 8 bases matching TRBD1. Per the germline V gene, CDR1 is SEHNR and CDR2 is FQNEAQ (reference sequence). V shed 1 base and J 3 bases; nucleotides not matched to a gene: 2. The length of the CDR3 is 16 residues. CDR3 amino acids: CASSLGTGIGANVLTF. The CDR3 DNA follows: TGTGCCAGCAGCTTAGGGACAGGGATTGGGGCCAACGTCCTGACTTTC.

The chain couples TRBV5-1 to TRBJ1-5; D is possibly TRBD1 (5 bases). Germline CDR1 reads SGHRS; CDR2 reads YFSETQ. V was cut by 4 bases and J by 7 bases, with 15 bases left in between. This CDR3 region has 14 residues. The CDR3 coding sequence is TGCGCCAGCAGCGAAGGGACTTCAGGGCAGCCCCAGCATTTT. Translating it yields CASSEGTSGQPQHF.

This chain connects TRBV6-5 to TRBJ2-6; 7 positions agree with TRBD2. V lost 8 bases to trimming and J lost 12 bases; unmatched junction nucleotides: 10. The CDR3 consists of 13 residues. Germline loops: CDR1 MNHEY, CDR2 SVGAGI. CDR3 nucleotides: TGTGCCAGCGAGGGACTATACCCTCTCGTCCTGACTTTC. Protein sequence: CASEGLYPLVLTF.

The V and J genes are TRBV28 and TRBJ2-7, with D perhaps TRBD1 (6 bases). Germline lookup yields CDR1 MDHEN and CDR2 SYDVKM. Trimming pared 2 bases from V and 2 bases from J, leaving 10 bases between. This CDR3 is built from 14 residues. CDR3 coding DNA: TGTGCCAGCAGTTTAGGGACAATCCCCTACGAGCAGTACTTC. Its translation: CASSLGTIPYEQYF.

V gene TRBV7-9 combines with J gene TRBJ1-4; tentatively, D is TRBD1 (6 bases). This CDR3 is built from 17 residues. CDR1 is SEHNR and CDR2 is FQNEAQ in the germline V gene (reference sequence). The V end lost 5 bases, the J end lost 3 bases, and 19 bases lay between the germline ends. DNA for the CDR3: TGTGCCAGCAGCCCGACAGGAGGCCCTGGGGCTAATGAAAAACTGTTTTTT. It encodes CASSPTGGPGANEKLFF.